The sequence of this TCR beta chain was determined in a study of vaccination and CD4 T cells after COVID-19. Study-wide context: Some control cultures received a CEFX pool, which served as the positive control. Others received an HIV-1 Nef pool or no peptide.

V lost 8 bases, J lost 0 bases, and 14 bases lay in between. This CDR3 contains 14 residues. Germline CDR1 is SGHTA and CDR2 is FQGNSA. Regarding this clonotype: The target antigen is unknown.

Scientists ran DNA taken from cultured CD4+ T cells through the Oncomine TCR Beta short-read assay for sequencing. TCRdb reanalysed the PCR reads using MiXCR and keeps one entry per CDR3 protein. The profile covers 15,000 or so distinct CDR3 sequences, with more than 45% appearing a single time and about 12% taken by the ten largest. Treatment of the sample: approximately 11-day PBMC culture with coronavirus spike peptide pools or control peptides (ViraFEST assay). The specimen sequenced was CD4+ T cells from blood, cultured in vitro. This receptor was obtained from a human donor who had recovered from COVID-19. The chain has TRBV7-2 and TRBJ2-7; D perhaps matches TRBD1 (6 bases). The chain's CDR3 is CASGRDTYSYEQYF. As DNA, the CDR3 is TGTGCCAGCGGCCGGGACACGTACTCCTACGAGCAGTACTTC.